This T cell receptor (beta chain) was retrieved from a study of response to subunit inactivated influenza vaccine. TCRdb reprocessed the RT-PCR reads with MiXCR, giving one entry per CDR3 protein. The sample shows 650,000 to 800,000 distinct CDR3 sequences, under 20% of them seen only once. The CDR3 covers 12 residues. Trimming took off 5 bases at V and 5 bases at J, with 12 bases between the two ends. Germline values: CDR1 DFQATT, CDR2 SNEGSKA (reference sequence). Study-level results: Authors proposed each seasonal influenza vaccination draws in few new T cells.

This clonotype was picked up a small number of times. Antigen unknown. Specimen: PBMCs from blood, collected roughly 5 days after vaccination. The chain combines TRBV20-1 with TRBJ2-5, with a possible D match to TRBD2 (6 bases). This receptor was taken from a man aged 45-65 years who received an inactivated influenza vaccine. The CDR3 sequence: CSAVSDYETQYF. CDR3 nucleotides: TGCAGTGCTGTTTCGGACTACGAGACCCAGTACTTC.